This paragraph reports one T cell receptor (beta chain). Its antigen has not been determined. One base away there is no much larger clone; base qualities are not given. The source of the sample is a study of OX40 agonist ivuxolimab in advanced cancers. Regarding the complete study: The costimulatory receptor OX40 (CD134) was targeted by ivuxolimab, a fully human IgG2 agonistic monoclonal antibody. Intravenous ivuxolimab was administered to patients every 2 weeks at six dose levels: 0.01, 0.1, 0.3, 1.5, 3 and 10 mg/kg. Among the 50 to 55 dose-escalation patients, about 20 had hepatocellular carcinoma, roughly 15 melanoma, 9 renal cell carcinoma and 9 head and neck cancer. A male proportion of around 83% and a mean age of roughly 55 years, ranging from roughly 23 to 80, were recorded for the dose-escalation cohort. Prior anti-PD-1, anti-PD-L1 or anti-CTLA-4 therapy was permitted, and checkpoint inhibitors had been received by 30% to 40% of dose-escalation patients. Partial responses occurred in three dose-escalation patients, of whom one had hepatocellular carcinoma and two had cutaneous melanoma. The purpose of peripheral TCRbeta sequencing was to test whether ivuxolimab changed TCR sequence diversity and led to clonal T-cell expansion. The paper covers the monotherapy dose-escalation part of the phase I ivuxolimab trial, which included N ≈ 52 patients.

The trial excluded patients who had a history of autoimmune disease or were on systemic immunosuppression. Peripheral blood for TCR sequencing was drawn from every dose cohort at baseline, at cycle 4 day 1 and at cycle 7 day 1. The samples were taken from a phase I, first-in-human, multicenter, open-label dose-escalation trial of ivuxolimab. The trial enrolled adults with locally advanced or metastatic head and neck squamous cell, hepatocellular, melanoma or renal cell carcinoma. Before TCR sequencing, CD4+ T cells and CD8+ T cells were sorted from peripheral blood as separate populations. Overall results and qualifications from the work: Clonal expansion of both CD4+ and CD8+ blood T cells was observed from baseline to week 6 at doses 0.1 to 3.0 mg/kg. Low levels of normalized T-cell clonal expansion were also shown by some nonresponding patients. After ivuxolimab, expanded clones were on average more numerous among CD8+ T cells than among CD4+ T cells. In the 0.1-3.0 mg/kg groups, partial responders were among the patients with the lowest normalized peripheral clonal expansion, particularly in CD8+ T cells. Which antigens the clonally expanded peripheral T cells were specific for was not determined.

To sequence the TCRbeta CDR3 region, genomic DNA was isolated from the sorted cells. The immunoSEQ Assay was used for sequencing of TCRbeta CDR3 regions. TCRdb provides this immuneACCESS table in a form limited to in-frame rearrangements. Some clones are lacking; in checked studies, under half of them reflect an unresolved V gene, and why the rest are absent is not known. For this sample the table gives 55,000 to 70,000 clones, of which around 83% were detected only once. Of the sample, approximately 4.5% falls within the top ten clones. V lost 6 bases and J lost 2 bases; the stretch between them is 11 bases long. The CDR3 holds 13 amino acids from the cysteine to the phenylalanine. Here the CDR3 DNA is all that survives: 39 bases in frame from base 1. The germline V gene yields MNHEY for CDR1 and SVGAGI for CDR2.

The chain is made from TRBV6-5 and TRBJ2-7, with an unclear D gene assignment. This TCR was recovered from an adult with an advanced solid tumor such as melanoma, head and neck, liver or kidney cancer. Sequences were derived from CD4+ or CD8+ T cells sorted from blood, sampled in a trial of the OX40 agonist ivuxolimab. The sequenced DNA is TGTGCCAGCAGACCCTACACGGCCTACGAGCAGTACTTC. Its amino acids are CASRPYTAYEQYF.